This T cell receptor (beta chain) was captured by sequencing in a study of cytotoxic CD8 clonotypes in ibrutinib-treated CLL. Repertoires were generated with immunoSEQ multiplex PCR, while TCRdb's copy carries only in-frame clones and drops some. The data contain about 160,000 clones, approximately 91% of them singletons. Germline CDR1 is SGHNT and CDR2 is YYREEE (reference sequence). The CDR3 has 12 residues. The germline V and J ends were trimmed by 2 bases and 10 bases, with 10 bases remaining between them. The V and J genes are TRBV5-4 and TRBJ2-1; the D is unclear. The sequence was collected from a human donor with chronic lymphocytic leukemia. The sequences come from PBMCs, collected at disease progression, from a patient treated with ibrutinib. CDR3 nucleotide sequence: TGTGCCAGCAGCTTTACCCTGGGAGAGCAGTTCTTC. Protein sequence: CASSFTLGEQFF.